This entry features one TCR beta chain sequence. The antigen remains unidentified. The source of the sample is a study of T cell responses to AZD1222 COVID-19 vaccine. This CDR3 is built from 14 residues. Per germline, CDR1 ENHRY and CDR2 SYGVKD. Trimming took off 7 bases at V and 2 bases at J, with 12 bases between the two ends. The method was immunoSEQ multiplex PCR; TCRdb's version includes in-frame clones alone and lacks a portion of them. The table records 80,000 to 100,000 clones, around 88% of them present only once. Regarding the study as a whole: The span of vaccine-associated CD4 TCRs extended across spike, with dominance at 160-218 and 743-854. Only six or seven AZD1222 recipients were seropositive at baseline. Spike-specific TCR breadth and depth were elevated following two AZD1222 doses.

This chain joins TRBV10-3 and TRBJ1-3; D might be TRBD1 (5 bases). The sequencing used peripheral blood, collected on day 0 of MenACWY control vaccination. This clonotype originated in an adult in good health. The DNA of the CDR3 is TGTGCCATCAAGAAAGGGGACCCTGGAAACACCATATATTTT. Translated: CAIKKGDPGNTIYF.